This TCR beta chain was documented in a study of blood T cell repertoires in COVID-19. For the study at large: Both acute and convalescent COVID-19 samples were obtained from the United States, Italy and Spain. PBMCs, B-cell-depleted T cells, or T cells provided the cDNA or gDNA that made up the material.

Trimming left V 2 bases short and J 2 bases short, with 9 bases between. The CDR3 is made up of 13 amino acids. Germline V gives CDR1 GTSNPN, CDR2 SVGIG (reference sequence). In the authors' methods: Reference gene primer amplification yielded estimated nucleated cell counts. Generated by immunoSEQ multiplex PCR, the TCRdb table keeps only in-frame clones and is missing some. V, J and clone size are those of that table, while D and trimming were read from the DNA. The table has about 270,000 clones, approximately 83% seen once. This chain links TRBV30 with TRBJ2-5; D uncertain. The specimen was peripheral blood. The source of this sequence is a woman aged 65 to 85 with acute or convalescent COVID-19. The CDR3: CAWSPSLQETQYF. CDR3 sequence (DNA): TGTGCCTGGAGTCCGAGCCTACAAGAGACCCAGTACTTC.